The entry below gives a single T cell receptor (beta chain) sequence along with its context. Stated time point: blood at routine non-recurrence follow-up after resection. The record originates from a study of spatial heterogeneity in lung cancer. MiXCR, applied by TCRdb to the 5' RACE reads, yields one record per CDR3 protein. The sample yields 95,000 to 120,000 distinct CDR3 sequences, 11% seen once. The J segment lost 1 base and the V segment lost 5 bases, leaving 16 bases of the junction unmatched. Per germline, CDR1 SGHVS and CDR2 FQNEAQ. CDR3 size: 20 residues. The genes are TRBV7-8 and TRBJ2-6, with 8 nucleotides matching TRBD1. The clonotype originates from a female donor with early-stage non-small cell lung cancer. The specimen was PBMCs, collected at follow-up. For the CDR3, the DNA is TGTGCCAGCAGCCACCGCCCGGGGACAGGTTTTGTGTCTGGGGCCAACGTCCTGACTTTC. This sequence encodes CASSHRPGTGFVSGANVLTF.